These T cell receptor beta chains were read from a single sample in a study of blood T cells in healthy people across ages. TCRdb reprocessed the 5' RACE reads with MiXCR, giving one entry per CDR3 protein. The sample has 750,000 to 850,000 distinct CDR3 sequences; roughly 25% are singletons. These same records also appear under a second study, on T cells of mothers and their children.

Sequencing was done on a sample of blood. The receptors were gathered from a boy aged 5-17 years in good health. CDR3s include the opening cysteine and the closing phenylalanine or tryptophan. D genes are given only for firm matches. Not every row has a clone size; where given, it reads once, few, many or a size class.

>TRBJ2-3|TRBD2|TRBV6-2/TRBV6-3|few
CASSYSITSGGYTDTQYF
TGTGCCAGCAGTTACTCGATAACTAGCGGGGGGTACACAGATACGCAGTATTTT
>TRBJ2-7|-|TRBV7-9|few
CASSLFGGQGYEQYF
TGTGCCAGCAGCTTATTCGGGGGCCAGGGGTACGAGCAGTACTTC
>TRBJ1-1|TRBD1|TRBV6-5|-
CASTVTGGTEAFF
TGTGCCAGCACCGTGACAGGGGGCACTGAAGCTTTCTTT
>TRBJ1-5|-|TRBV20-1|few
CSAPDGMRNQPQHF
TGCAGTGCACCCGACGGGATGCGCAATCAGCCCCAGCATTTT
>TRBJ1-2|TRBD1|TRBV28|once
CASSLWDRAGYTF
TGTGCCAGCAGTTTATGGGACAGGGCGGGCTACACCTTC
>TRBJ2-5|-|TRBV6-2/TRBV6-3|-
CASSYGGVGSETQYF
TGTGCCAGCAGTTACGGTGGGGTAGGGTCCGAGACCCAGTACTTC
>TRBJ2-1|TRBD2|TRBV9|once
CASKGTSGNQQFF
TGTGCCAGCAAGGGGACTAGCGGCAATCAGCAGTTCTTC
>TRBJ1-2|TRBD1|TRBV4-3|-
CASTLLGQGGYGYTF
TGCGCCAGCACCCTACTGGGACAGGGGGGCTATGGCTACACCTTC
>TRBJ2-1|-|TRBV5-5|few
CASSLKWYEQFF
TGTGCCAGCAGCTTGAAGTGGTACGAGCAGTTCTTC
>TRBJ2-3|TRBD1|TRBV24-1|few
CATSDPRTGSADTQYF
TGTGCCACCAGTGATCCCCGGACAGGGAGCGCAGATACGCAGTATTTT
>TRBJ1-4|TRBD1|TRBV4-3|-
CASSQAGGNDEKLFF
TGCGCCAGCAGCCAAGCAGGGGGTAACGATGAAAAACTGTTTTTT
>TRBJ2-1|TRBD2|TRBV6-1|-
CASSEFGGSGSYNEQFF
TGTGCCAGCAGTGAATTCGGCGGGAGTGGCTCCTACAATGAGCAGTTCTTC
>TRBJ2-5|TRBD2|TRBV4-3|-
CASSPGGSGGEETQYF
TGCGCCAGCAGCCCGGGAGGGTCTGGGGGAGAGGAGACCCAGTACTTC
>TRBJ2-7|-|TRBV21-1|few
CASSKVSLTSGKVCEQYF
TGTGCCAGCAGCAAAGTTAGCCTTACTAGCGGGAAGGTTTGCGAGCAGTACTTC
>TRBJ2-6|-|TRBV12-3/TRBV12-4|-
CASSQNLGTGANVLTF
TGTGCCAGCAGTCAAAACCTGGGGACTGGGGCCAACGTCCTGACTTTC
>TRBJ2-7|-|TRBV29-1|few
CSVEIGTVEQYF
TGCAGCGTTGAAATCGGTACAGTGGAGCAGTACTTC
>TRBJ2-5|-|TRBV20-1|-
CSAPSRDLTETQYF
TGCAGTGCTCCAAGCCGGGACCTCACCGAGACCCAGTACTTC
>TRBJ2-2|TRBD1|TRBV28|-
CASSEQGFTGELFF
TGTGCCAGCAGCGAACAGGGGTTTACCGGGGAGCTGTTTTTT
>TRBJ2-6|TRBD2|TRBV28|few
CAERGSGANVLTF
TGTGCCGAGCGGGGCTCTGGGGCCAACGTCCTGACTTTC